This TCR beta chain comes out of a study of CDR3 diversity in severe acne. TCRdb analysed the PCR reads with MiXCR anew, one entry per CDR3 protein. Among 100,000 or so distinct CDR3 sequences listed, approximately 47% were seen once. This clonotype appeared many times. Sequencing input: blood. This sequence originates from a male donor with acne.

The chain's CDR3 is CASSASPRGGEQFF. The CDR3, as DNA: TGTGCCAGCAGCGCTTCCCCTAGGGGGGGTGAGCAGTTCTTC. The chain uses TRBV9 and TRBJ2-1; possibly TRBD2 for D (7 bases). V lost 3 bases to trimming and J lost 9 bases, with 16 bases between them. The germline V gene has CDR1 SGDLS and CDR2 YYNGEE. CDR3 length: 14 amino acids. The entire variable domain, with the rest obtained from reference TRBV9 and TRBJ2-1, is as follows: DSGVTQTPKHLITATGQRVTLRCSPRSGDLSVYWYQQSLDQGLQFLIQYYNGEERAKGNILERFSAQQFPDLHSELNLSSLELGDSALYFCASSASPRGGEQFFGPGTRLTVL.